The rows below give T cell receptor beta chains drawn from one sample of a study of blood T cell repertoires in COVID-19. This table comes from immunoSEQ multiplex PCR, and its TCRdb copy is limited to in-frame clones, with some not included. The profile shows around 130,000 clones, about 85% of them singletons. Sequenced input: peripheral blood. Every receptor here comes from a human donor in a cohort sampled during active COVID-19. The CDR3 runs from the conserved cysteine through the conserved F or W. D genes are given only for firm matches. Rows give clone size only sometimes, using once, few, many, or a class for an expanded clone.

d_gene	abundance	v_gene	j_gene	CDR3nt	CDR3aa
TRBD2	.	TRBV9	TRBJ2-1	TGTGCCAGCAGCCCGAGCAAGGAGCGGGAGCCCTTCAACAATGAGCAGTTCTTC	CASSPSKEREPFNNEQFF
.	.	TRBV20-1	TRBJ1-5	TGCAGTGCTAGTCTTCCGGGTATCTATCAGCCCCAGCATTTT	CSASLPGIYQPQHF
.	.	TRBV19	TRBJ1-1	TGTGCCAGTAGTCCCCAGGACAGTATGAACACTGAAGCTTTCTTT	CASSPQDSMNTEAFF
.	.	TRBV12-3/TRBV12-4	TRBJ1-2	TGTGCCAGCAGTCCCGCGGGGCAGGATACCTTC	CASSPAGQDTF
.	once	TRBV7-2	TRBJ2-3	TGTGCCAGCACCACTTCCACAGATACGCAGTATTTT	CASTTSTDTQYF
.	few	TRBV6-5	TRBJ2-1	TGTGCCAGCAGCAGGGCTAGTTCGGACAATGAGCAGTTCTTC	CASSRASSDNEQFF
TRBD2	.	TRBV19	TRBJ2-1	TGTGCCAGTACCACTCTTAGAGGGGCTAGCGGGGGGGCAGAGCGTGAGCAGTTCTTC	CASTTLRGASGGAEREQFF
TRBD1	.	TRBV29-1	TRBJ1-1	TGCAGCGCAGACAGGGGGAACACTGAAGCTTTCTTT	CSADRGNTEAFF
TRBD1	.	TRBV5-6	TRBJ1-2	TGTGCCAGCAGCTCCCGGACAGGCTATGGCTACACCTTC	CASSSRTGYGYTF
TRBD2	once	TRBV7-2	TRBJ2-7	TGTGCCAGCAGATGGACTAGCGGGGGGGAAGCCTACGAGCAGTACTTC	CASRWTSGGEAYEQYF
.	few	TRBV30	TRBJ2-3	TGTGCCTGGAAGAGATATGGACCTAGGGGAGATACGCAGTATTTT	CAWKRYGPRGDTQYF
TRBD1	.	TRBV19	TRBJ2-1	TGTGCCAGTACGGCGGGACAGGGTTCATTGGATGAGCAGTTCTTC	CASTAGQGSLDEQFF
.	.	TRBV10-2	TRBJ2-2	TGCGCCAGCAGAGACCACCGGGACACGGCTTTAACCGGGGAGCTGTTTTTT	CASRDHRDTALTGELFF
TRBD1	.	TRBV12-3/TRBV12-4	TRBJ1-2	TGTGCCGGGATCCGGGACAGCGGCTATGGCTACACCTTC	CAGIRDSGYGYTF
.	once	TRBV7-9	TRBJ1-1	TGTGCCAGCAGCCTTAACAGGGAGAGCACTGAAGCTTTCTTT	CASSLNRESTEAFF
TRBD2	.	TRBV29-1	TRBJ2-2	TGCAGCGTTGTTAGCGGGAGTCTCGCCGGGGAGCTGTTTTTT	CSVVSGSLAGELFF
.	.	TRBV5-4	TRBJ1-2	TGTGCCAGCAGCGGAACAGGACAGACAGTTTATGGCTACACCTTC	CASSGTGQTVYGYTF
TRBD1	.	TRBV27	TRBJ1-1	TGTGCCAGCAGTCCTACCTGGACAGGGATGACTTTCTTT	CASSPTWTGMTFF
TRBD2	.	TRBV5-1	TRBJ2-3	TGCGCCAGCAGCCCCCCCAGCGGACTAGCGGGGGTGACAGATACGCAGTATTTT	CASSPPSGLAGVTDTQYF
TRBD1	.	TRBV5-4	TRBJ1-2	TGTGCCAGCAGCCCATCGAGACAGGGGGCTGCTGGCTACACCTTC	CASSPSRQGAAGYTF
TRBD1	.	TRBV6-6	TRBJ2-7	TGTGCCAGCAGTTCCGGGACAGGAAGACCCTACGAGCAGTACTTC	CASSSGTGRPYEQYF
.	.	TRBV27	TRBJ1-2	TGTGCCAGCAGTTTTTTCCCCGGGAACTATGGCTACACCTTC	CASSFFPGNYGYTF
TRBD1	.	TRBV7-6	TRBJ1-1	TGTGCCAGCAGCTCGACAGGGGGCTTGAACACTGAAGCTTTCTTT	CASSSTGGLNTEAFF
.	.	TRBV2	TRBJ1-6	TGTGCCAGCAGGGAGATAGGGGGCTATAATTCACCCCTCCACTTT	CASREIGGYNSPLHF
.	.	TRBV2	TRBJ1-2	TGTGCCAGCGCGGGAAGGGGATCTAACTATGGCTACACCTTC	CASAGRGSNYGYTF
TRBD2	.	TRBV5-1	TRBJ2-3	TGCGCCAGCAGCCCCAGAGCGGGGAGCACAGATACGCAGTATTTT	CASSPRAGSTDTQYF
.	.	TRBV9	TRBJ1-2	TGTGCCAGCAGCGTAGTAGCCGGCCAGAGTCACTATGGCTACACCTTC	CASSVVAGQSHYGYTF
TRBD1	once	TRBV6-2/TRBV6-3	TRBJ1-1	TGTGCCAGCAGTTACCAGTCACCCTTTGTCCAAAGGGACAGGGACACTGAAGCTTTCTTT	CASSYQSPFVQRDRDTEAFF